This T cell receptor (beta chain) was retrieved from a study of beta chain features in type 1 diabetes. V lost 5 bases and J lost 7; bases outside the gene matches: 6. The CDR3 sequence is 15 residues long. Germline loops: CDR1 ENHRY, CDR2 SYGVKD. This clone has a single count. Its antigen remains unidentified. The authors reverse transcribed all of the isolated RNA, so sequencing captured expressed TCRB transcripts. Assay used: immunoSEQ multiplex PCR; TCRdb lists only in-frame clones, some missing. The sample has about 150,000 clones, under 60% seen once; the top ten hold approximately 0.4%. Broader study findings: A greater similarity of naive, central memory and Treg TCRB repertoires was seen among patients than among healthy donors. Fewer junction insertions and more nucleotide deletions appeared in type 1 diabetes patients. Cells that show high TCR expression could be over-represented by cDNA sequencing.

The chain couples TRBV10-3 to TRBJ2-1; TRBD2 matches at 12 bases. This TCR came from a young man in good health. Sequences were obtained from Tregs from blood. CDR3 sequence (DNA): TGTGCCATCAGTCCACTAGCGGGAGGCTATAATGAGCAGTTCTTC. Translated: CAISPLAGGYNEQFF.